Sequencing of this TCR beta chain was carried out in a study of STAT3 mutations in large granular lymphocyte leukemia. Overall study results and limits: In T-cell large granular lymphocyte leukemia, about half of patients showed multiple immunodominant subclonotypes.

The table came from immunoSEQ multiplex PCR; TCRdb's copy has only in-frame clones and leaves some out. The data show 9,500 to 12,000 clones, 85% to 90% seen once. In its sample, this clone was seen a few times. As yet, its antigen is unknown. Germline CDR1 reads MNHNS; CDR2 reads SASEGT. The CDR3 spans 14 residues. V gave up 7 bases and J gave up 5 bases, with 18 bases separating them. The sample was peripheral blood mononuclear cells. The clonotype was recovered from a man in his fifties or sixties with T-cell large granular lymphocyte leukemia. Some clones in this sample may be carry-over from other donors' samples. This chain links TRBV6-1 with TRBJ2-7; D may be TRBD1 (6 bases). The CDR3 DNA sequence: TGTGCCAGCACCCCGAACGGACAGTTCGACGAGCAGTACTTC. Amino acids: CASTPNGQFDEQYF.